The 9 T cell receptor beta chains reported below all come from one sample, sequenced in a study of blood T cell repertoires in COVID-19. This table comes from immunoSEQ multiplex PCR, and its TCRdb copy is limited to in-frame clones, with some not included. This sample has about 300,000 clones; 80% to 95% occur once, and the top ten carry about 1.1%. Sequencing was performed on PBMCs or T cells enriched from blood (not recorded which). The receptors shown here come from a woman aged 25-40 years who had recovered from COVID-19.

The CDR3 spells CASTPSSGGNGYTF. DNA of the CDR3: TGCGCCAGCACCCCTTCATCAGGGGGGAACGGCTACACCTTC. This sequence joins TRBV5-1 and TRBJ1-2, with 7 bases identical to TRBD1. Germline V gene sequence: CDR1 SGHRS, CDR2 YFSETQ. The CDR3 is 14 residues long. Trimming at V came to 6 bases and at J to 8 bases, leaving 13 bases not matched to a gene.

This chain connects TRBV14 to TRBJ2-4; D perhaps matches TRBD2 (6 bases). Trimming cost V 0 bases and J 7 bases, with 10 bases left between them. This CDR3 contains 14 residues. Germline lookup yields CDR1 SGHDN and CDR2 FVKESK. DNA for the CDR3: TGTGCCAGCAGCCAAGATTCGGGAGTTAACATTCAGTACTTC. Encoded protein: CASSQDSGVNIQYF.

The chain couples TRBV28 to TRBJ2-7; TRBD1 might be the D (6 bases). The CDR3 extends over 13 amino acids. The germline V gene has CDR1 MDHEN and CDR2 SYDVKM. The V and J ends lost 9 bases and 2 bases respectively, with 14 bases between them. The CDR3 nucleotides read TGTGCCAGTTTGGACAGTCAGACCTACGAGCAGTACTTC. This sequence encodes CASLDSQTYEQYF. The full variable domain, with the rest looked up from reference TRBV28 and TRBJ2-7, is DVKVTQSSRYLVKRTGEKVFLECVQDMDHENMFWYRQDPGLGLRLIYFSYDVKMKEKGDIPEGYSVSREKKERFSLILESASTNQTSMYLCASLDSQTYEQYFGPGTRLTVT.

CDR3 nucleotides: TGTGCCAGCTCACCACCGAGCATGTATGAGCAGTTCTTC. Residues: CASSPPSMYEQFF. The chain recombines TRBV18 with TRBJ2-1; D is undetermined. With 0 bases removed from V and 8 bases from J, the gap between germline ends came to 8 bases. The CDR3 has 13 amino acids. Germline V gene lookup returns CDR1 KGHSH and CDR2 LQKENI.

The chain uses TRBV28 and TRBJ1-5; TRBD1 matches 7 bases. The CDR3 covers 15 residues. From germline, CDR1 is MDHEN and CDR2 SYDVKM. Germline trimming cut 2 bases from V and 4 bases from J; bases unmatched to any gene: 5. In DNA form, the CDR3 reads TGTGCCAGCAGTTTAGCCCCGACAGGGAATCAGCCCCAGCATTTT. It translates to CASSLAPTGNQPQHF.

V is TRBV7-3 and J is TRBJ2-2, with D possibly TRBD1 on 6 matching bases. Germline loops: CDR1 SGHTA, CDR2 FQGTGA. The CDR3 spans 16 residues. V was trimmed by 2 bases and J by 0 bases, leaving 10 bases between them. The CDR3 is CASSLWDKSNTGELFF. Here the CDR3 DNA reads TGTGCCAGCAGCTTATGGGACAAATCGAACACCGGGGAGCTGTTTTTT.

This chain joins TRBV2 and TRBJ2-1, with 11 bases lining up with TRBD2. The CDR3 covers 15 residues. CDR1 and CDR2 (germline): SNHLY, FYNNEI. V gave up 6 bases and J gave up 6 bases; unmatched junction bases: 7. The CDR3 loop is CASRPGLAGPNEQFF. CDR3 in DNA: TGTGCCAGCAGGCCAGGACTAGCGGGTCCCAATGAGCAGTTCTTC.

J is TRBJ2-5 and V is TRBV15; the D gene is possibly TRBD2 (5 bases). V dropped 0 bases and J dropped 3 bases, with 11 bases sitting between them. The CDR3 has 15 residues. CDR1 is LNHNV, CDR2 YYDKDF, per germline (reference sequence). The CDR3, as DNA: TGTGCCACCAGCAGAGATTGGGAGTCCAAAGAGACCCAGTACTTC. Translated, it gives CATSRDWESKETQYF.

J is TRBJ1-2 and V is TRBV27; D perhaps matches TRBD1 (5 bases). The germline V gene has CDR1 MNHEY and CDR2 SMNVEV (reference sequence). The CDR3 is 13 amino acids. V lost 0 bases and J lost 8, with 10 bases in between. The CDR3 sequence: CASSLSRQWGYTF. The CDR3 nucleotides read TGTGCCAGCAGTTTATCGAGACAGTGGGGCTACACCTTC.